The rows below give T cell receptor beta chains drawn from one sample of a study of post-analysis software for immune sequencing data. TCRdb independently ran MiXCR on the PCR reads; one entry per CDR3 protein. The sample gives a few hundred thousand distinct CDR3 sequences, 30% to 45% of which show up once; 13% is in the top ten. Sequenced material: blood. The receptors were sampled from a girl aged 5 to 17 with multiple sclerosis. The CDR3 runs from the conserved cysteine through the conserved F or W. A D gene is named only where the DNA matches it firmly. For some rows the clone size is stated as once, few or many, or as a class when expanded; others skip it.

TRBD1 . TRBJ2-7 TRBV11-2 CASSPPRTGTTYEQYF TGTGCCAGCAGCCCTCCTCGGACAGGAACGACCTACGAGCAGTACTTC
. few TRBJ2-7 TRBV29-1 CSVGGTPTYEQYF TGCAGCGTTGGCGGGACACCAACCTACGAGCAGTACTTC
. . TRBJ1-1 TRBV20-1 CSARDRLGARNTEAFF TGCAGTGCTAGAGACCGACTTGGGGCGCGGAACACTGAAGCTTTCTTT
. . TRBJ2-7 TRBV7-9 CASSLAHGSPYEQYF TGTGCCAGCAGCTTAGCCCACGGCAGTCCCTACGAGCAGTACTTC
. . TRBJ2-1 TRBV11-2 CASSLARGPNEQFF TGTGCCAGCAGCTTAGCCAGGGGCCCCAATGAGCAGTTCTTC
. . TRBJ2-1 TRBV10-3 CAISPPRTGAEQFF TGTGCCATCAGCCCACCTCGGACGGGGGCTGAGCAGTTCTTC
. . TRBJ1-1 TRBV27 CASSPLLGFEAFF TGTGCCAGCAGCCCCCTCCTGGGCTTTGAAGCTTTCTTT
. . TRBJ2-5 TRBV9 CASSVGLRVLEETQYF TGTGCCAGCAGCGTAGGTCTTCGGGTCCTAGAGGAGACCCAGTACTTC
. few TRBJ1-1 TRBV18 CASSPPGGLNTEAFF TGTGCCAGCTCACCACCTGGCGGGTTGAACACTGAAGCTTTCTTT
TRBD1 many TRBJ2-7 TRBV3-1 CASSQGPGGFEQYF TGTGCCAGCAGCCAAGGTCCAGGGGGCTTCGAGCAGTACTTC
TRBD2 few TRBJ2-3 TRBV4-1 CASSQDGAGTSHTDTQYF TGCGCCAGCAGCCAAGATGGGGCCGGGACTAGCCACACAGATACGCAGTATTTT
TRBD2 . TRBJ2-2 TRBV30 CAWRPTGLVPGELFF TGTGCCTGGAGGCCCACAGGACTAGTTCCTGGGGAGCTGTTTTTT
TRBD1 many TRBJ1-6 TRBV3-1 CASSQRTGGSYNSPLHF TGTGCCAGCAGCCAGCGGACAGGGGGCTCCTATAATTCACCCCTCCACTTT
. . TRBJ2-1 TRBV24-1 CATSEFGRDEQFF TGTGCCACCAGTGAATTTGGACGGGATGAGCAGTTCTTC
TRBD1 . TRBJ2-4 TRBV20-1 CSARDWMDRGPGPLAKNIQYF TGCAGTGCTAGAGATTGGATGGACAGGGGCCCCGGACCTCTAGCCAAAAACATTCAGTACTTC
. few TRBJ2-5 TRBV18 CASSLERDGTQYF TGTGCCAGCTCACTAGAGAGGGACGGGACCCAGTACTTC
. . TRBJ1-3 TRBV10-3 CAISDGNSGNTIYF TGTGCCATCAGTGATGGGAACTCTGGAAACACCATATATTTT
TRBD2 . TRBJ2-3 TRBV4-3 CASSQELAGGPVDTQYF TGCGCCAGCAGCCAAGAACTAGCGGGGGGGCCGGTAGATACGCAGTATTTT
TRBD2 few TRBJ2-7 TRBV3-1 CASSQGTSSYEQYF TGTGCCAGCAGCCAAGGGACTAGCTCCTACGAGCAGTACTTC
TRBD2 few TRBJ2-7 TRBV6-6 CASSPPTSLSYEQYF TGTGCCAGCAGTCCCCCGACTAGCCTCTCCTACGAGCAGTACTTC
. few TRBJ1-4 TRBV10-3 CAISETGARGGKLFF TGTGCCATCAGTGAGACGGGGGCCAGGGGAGGAAAACTGTTTTTT
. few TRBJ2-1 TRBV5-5 CASSVAGVNNEQFF TGTGCCAGCAGCGTCGCCGGGGTAAACAATGAGCAGTTCTTC
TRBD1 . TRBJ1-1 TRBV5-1 CASSNTGAMNTEAFF TGCGCCAGCAGCAACACAGGGGCGATGAACACTGAAGCTTTCTTT
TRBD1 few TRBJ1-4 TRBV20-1 CSAVRDSNEKLFF TGCAGTGCTGTCCGGGACAGTAATGAAAAACTGTTTTTT
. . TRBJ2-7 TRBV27 CASAVGQAGYEQYF TGTGCCAGCGCGGTAGGACAGGCGGGATACGAGCAGTACTTC
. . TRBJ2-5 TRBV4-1 CASSETRGTAFQETQYF TGCGCCAGCAGCGAAACCCGGGGCACTGCCTTCCAAGAGACCCAGTACTTC
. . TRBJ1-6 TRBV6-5 CASRRPWGDSPLHF TGTGCCAGCAGGAGACCCTGGGGGGATTCACCCCTCCACTTT
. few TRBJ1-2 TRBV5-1 CASSSRQDNYGYTF TGCGCCAGCAGCTCCCGACAGGATAACTATGGCTACACCTTC
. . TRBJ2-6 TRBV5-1 CASSRDRQTGANVLTF TGCGCCAGCAGCCGCGACCGGCAGACTGGGGCCAACGTCCTGACTTTC
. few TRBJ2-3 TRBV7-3 CASSLQGGYTDTQYF TGTGCCAGCAGCTTACAGGGGGGATATACAGATACGCAGTATTTT
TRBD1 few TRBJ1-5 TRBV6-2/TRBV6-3 CASSVRDRALSNQPQHF TGTGCCAGCAGTGTCCGGGACAGGGCCCTAAGCAATCAGCCCCAGCATTTT
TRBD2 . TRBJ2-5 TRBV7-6 CASSLDVPTSGEETQYF TGTGCCAGCAGCTTAGATGTTCCAACTAGCGGGGAAGAGACCCAGTACTTC
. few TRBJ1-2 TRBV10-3 CAISEPNSGTNYGYTF TGTGCCATCAGTGAGCCGAACTCCGGGACAAACTATGGCTACACCTTC
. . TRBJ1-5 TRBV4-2 CASSQDGATEQPQHF TGTGCCAGCAGCCAAGATGGGGCTACGGAGCAGCCCCAGCATTTT
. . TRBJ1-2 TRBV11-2 CASSGAYRSDGYTF TGTGCCAGCAGCGGCGCGTACAGGTCCGATGGCTACACCTTC
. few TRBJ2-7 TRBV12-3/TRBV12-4 CASSWATSSSYEQYF TGTGCCAGCAGTTGGGCGACGTCGAGCTCCTACGAGCAGTACTTC
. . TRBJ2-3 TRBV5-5 CASSFTGLDTDTQYF TGTGCCAGCAGCTTTACAGGGTTGGACACAGATACGCAGTATTTT
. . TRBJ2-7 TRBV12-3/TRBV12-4 CASSFGGTDEQYF TGTGCCAGCAGTTTTGGGGGTACGGACGAGCAGTACTTC
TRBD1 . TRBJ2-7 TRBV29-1 CSGEPGQTTYEQYF TGCAGCGGAGAACCGGGACAGACTACCTACGAGCAGTACTTC
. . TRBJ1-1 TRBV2 CASSVRQARETEAFF TGTGCCAGCAGTGTCCGACAGGCTAGGGAGACTGAAGCTTTCTTT
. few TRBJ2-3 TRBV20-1 CSARGRVSDTQYF TGCAGTGCTAGGGGCAGGGTGTCAGATACGCAGTATTTT
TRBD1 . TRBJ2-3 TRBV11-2 CASSSWDRAPDTQYF TGTGCCAGCAGCTCCTGGGACAGGGCCCCAGATACGCAGTATTTT
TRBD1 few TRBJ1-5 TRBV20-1 CSARDRGMEPQHF TGCAGTGCTAGGGACAGGGGGATGGAGCCCCAGCATTTT